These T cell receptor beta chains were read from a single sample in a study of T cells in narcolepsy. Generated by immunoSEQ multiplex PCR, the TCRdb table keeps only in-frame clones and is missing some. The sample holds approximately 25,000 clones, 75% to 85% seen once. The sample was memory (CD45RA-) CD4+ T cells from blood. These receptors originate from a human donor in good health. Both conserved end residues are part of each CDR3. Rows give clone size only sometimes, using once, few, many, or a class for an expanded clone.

CDR3aa: CASSLGGYGEKLFF
v_gene: TRBV7-9
j_gene: TRBJ1-4
abundance: few

CDR3aa: CASSPGGGYTF
v_gene: TRBV21-1
j_gene: TRBJ1-2
abundance: -

CDR3aa: CASSLSGGSDTQYF
v_gene: TRBV7-2
j_gene: TRBJ2-3
abundance: -

CDR3aa: CASTNSGVLNTEAFF
v_gene: TRBV6-6
j_gene: TRBJ1-1
abundance: -

CDR3aa: CAWRGTGASYEQYF
v_gene: TRBV30
j_gene: TRBJ2-7
abundance: -

CDR3aa: CASSLTGPGGIHTEAFF
v_gene: TRBV25-1
j_gene: TRBJ1-1
abundance: -

CDR3aa: CASSRLELAGGEGGQFF
v_gene: TRBV4-1
j_gene: TRBJ2-1
abundance: -

CDR3aa: CASSPGTRGGETQYF
v_gene: TRBV7-6
j_gene: TRBJ2-5
abundance: -

CDR3aa: CASSRTSGRETQYF
v_gene: TRBV6-6
j_gene: TRBJ2-5
abundance: -

CDR3aa: CASSLGTYDSGNTIYF
v_gene: TRBV5-1
j_gene: TRBJ1-3
abundance: -

CDR3aa: CASSPWAQSSYEQYF
v_gene: TRBV5-8
j_gene: TRBJ2-7
abundance: -

CDR3aa: CASSPSQGALETQYF
v_gene: TRBV5-4
j_gene: TRBJ2-5
abundance: -

CDR3aa: CASSLAGLAGWNEQFF
v_gene: TRBV5-1
j_gene: TRBJ2-1
abundance: -

CDR3aa: CASSTLGLRGSGEQFF
v_gene: TRBV2
j_gene: TRBJ2-1
abundance: -

CDR3aa: CASSYDGVAKNIQYF
v_gene: TRBV6-6
j_gene: TRBJ2-4
abundance: -

CDR3aa: CASSPDIYEQYF
v_gene: TRBV5-1
j_gene: TRBJ2-7
abundance: -

CDR3aa: CASSFAQTIGAFF
v_gene: TRBV5-4
j_gene: TRBJ1-1
abundance: -

CDR3aa: CATRPGNGYEQYF
v_gene: TRBV19
j_gene: TRBJ2-7
abundance: -

CDR3aa: CASSYSYEQYF
v_gene: TRBV2
j_gene: TRBJ2-7
abundance: -

CDR3aa: CAISAGHYEQYF
v_gene: TRBV10-3
j_gene: TRBJ2-7
abundance: -

CDR3aa: CASSGVLNSGANVLTF
v_gene: TRBV2
j_gene: TRBJ2-6
abundance: -

CDR3aa: CATSRDPQSHNQPQHF
v_gene: TRBV15
j_gene: TRBJ1-5
abundance: -